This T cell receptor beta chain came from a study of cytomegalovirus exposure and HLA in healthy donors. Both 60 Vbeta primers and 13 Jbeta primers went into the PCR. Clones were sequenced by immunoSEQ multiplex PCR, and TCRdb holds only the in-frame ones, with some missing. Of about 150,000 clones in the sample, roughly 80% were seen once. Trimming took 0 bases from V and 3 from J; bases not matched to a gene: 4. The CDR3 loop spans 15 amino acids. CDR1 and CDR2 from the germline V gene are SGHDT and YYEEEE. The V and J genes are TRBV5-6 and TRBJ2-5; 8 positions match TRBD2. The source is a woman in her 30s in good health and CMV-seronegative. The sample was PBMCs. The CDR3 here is CASSLGAGVEETQYF. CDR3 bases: TGTGCCAGCAGCTTGGGAGCGGGAGTGGAAGAGACCCAGTACTTC.